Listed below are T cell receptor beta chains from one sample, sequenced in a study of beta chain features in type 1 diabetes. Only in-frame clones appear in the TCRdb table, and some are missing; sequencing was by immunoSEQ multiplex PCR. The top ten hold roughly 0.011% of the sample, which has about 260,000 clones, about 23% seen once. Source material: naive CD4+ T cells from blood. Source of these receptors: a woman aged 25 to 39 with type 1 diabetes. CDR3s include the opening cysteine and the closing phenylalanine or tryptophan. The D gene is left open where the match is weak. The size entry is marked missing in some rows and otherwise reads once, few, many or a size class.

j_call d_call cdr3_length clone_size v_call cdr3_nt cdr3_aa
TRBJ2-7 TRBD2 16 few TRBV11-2 TGTGCCAGCAGCTTAGGACGGCTAGCGGGAGTGTACGAGCAGTACTTC CASSLGRLAGVYEQYF
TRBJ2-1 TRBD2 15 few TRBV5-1 TGCGCCAGCAGCTCCGGGACTAGCGGGACCAATGAGCAGTTCTTC CASSSGTSGTNEQFF
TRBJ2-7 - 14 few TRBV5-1 TGCGCCAGCAGCTTAAGTGGCAGGGGCAGCGAGCAGTACTTC CASSLSGRGSEQYF
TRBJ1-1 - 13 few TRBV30 TGTGCCTGGAGTGTACAGGGAGACACTGAAGCTTTCTTT CAWSVQGDTEAFF
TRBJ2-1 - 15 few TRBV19 TGTGCCAGTAGTGCTGGGAGGCCCTTTGACAATGAGCAGTTCTTC CASSAGRPFDNEQFF
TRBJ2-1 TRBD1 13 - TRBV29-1 TGCAGCGTCGACAGGGGGTCCTACAATGAGCAGTTCTTC CSVDRGSYNEQFF
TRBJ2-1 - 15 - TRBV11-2 TGTGCCAGCAGCCCTGCTAGGCGTACCTACAATGAGCAGTTCTTC CASSPARRTYNEQFF
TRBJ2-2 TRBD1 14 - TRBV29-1 TGCAGCGCACGTCGGGACAGTTACACCGGGGAGCTGTTTTTT CSARRDSYTGELFF
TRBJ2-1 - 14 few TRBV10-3 TGTGCCATCAGTGAACTACGGAGGACCGATGAGCAGTTCTTC CAISELRRTDEQFF
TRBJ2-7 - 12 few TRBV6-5 TGTGCCAGCGGCGGTCAGTTCTACGAGCAGTACTTC CASGGQFYEQYF
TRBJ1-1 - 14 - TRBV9 TGTGCCAGCAGCTCTGGACAGTTGAACACTGAAGCTTTCTTT CASSSGQLNTEAFF
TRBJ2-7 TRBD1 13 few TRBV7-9 TGTGCCAGCAGCTCGGACAGGGGTATCGAGCAGTACTTC CASSSDRGIEQYF
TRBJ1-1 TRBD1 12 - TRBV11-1 TGTGCCAGCAGCCAAAGACAGGGGGAAGCTTTCTTT CASSQRQGEAFF
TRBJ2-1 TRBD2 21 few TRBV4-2 TGTGCCAGCAGCCAAGGGTCGAGGCTAGCGGGAGGACCAGGCTCCTACAATGAGCAGTTCTTC CASSQGSRLAGGPGSYNEQFF
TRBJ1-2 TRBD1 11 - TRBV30 TGTGCCTGCTTCGACAGGGATGGCTACACCTTC CACFDRDGYTF
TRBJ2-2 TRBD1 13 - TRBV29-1 TGCAGCAGTGGTACAGGGGCTCCCGGGGAGCTGTTTTTT CSSGTGAPGELFF
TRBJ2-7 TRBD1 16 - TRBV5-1 TGCGCCAGCAGCTTGGCCGACAGGGCAAGAATCTACGAGCAGTACTTC CASSLADRARIYEQYF
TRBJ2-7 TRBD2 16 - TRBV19 TGTGCCAGTAGTTTCCGACTAGCGGGTACACCCTACGAGCAGTACTTC CASSFRLAGTPYEQYF
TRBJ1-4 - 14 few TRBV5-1 TGCGCCAGCAGCTCCCGGGGGGGGAGCGAAAAACTGTTTTTT CASSSRGGSEKLFF
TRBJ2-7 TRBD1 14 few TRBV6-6 TGTGCCAGCAGCGACAGGGGGCCATCCTACGAGCAGTACTTC CASSDRGPSYEQYF
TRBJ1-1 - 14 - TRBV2 TGTGCCAGCGGTCGAGGGCTCTCTGGGACTGAAGCTTTCTTT CASGRGLSGTEAFF
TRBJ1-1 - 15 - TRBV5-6 TGTGCCAGCAGCGCAAAGGTTAGGGGTGACACTGAAGCTTTCTTT CASSAKVRGDTEAFF
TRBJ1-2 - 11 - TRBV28 TGTGCCAGCAGTCCAAACACTGGCTACACCTTC CASSPNTGYTF
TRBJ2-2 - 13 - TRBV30 TGTGCCTGGAAGGTCCAGGGGGGCCGGGAGCTGTTTTTT CAWKVQGGRELFF
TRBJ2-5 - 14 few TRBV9 TGTGCCAGCAGTCCAAGAGATTACCAAGAGACCCAGTACTTC CASSPRDYQETQYF
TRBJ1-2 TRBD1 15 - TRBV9 TGTGCCAGCAGTCGATCACCCGGACAGGGAGGTGGCTACACCTTC CASSRSPGQGGGYTF
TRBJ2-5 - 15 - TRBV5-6 TGTGCCAGCAGTTCAACAGGGCTGGTTGGAGAGACCCAGTACTTC CASSSTGLVGETQYF
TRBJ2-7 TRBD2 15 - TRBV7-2 TGTGCCAGCAGCTTATTCAGGACTAGCGACCACGAGCAGTACTTC CASSLFRTSDHEQYF
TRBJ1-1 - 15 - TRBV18 TGTGCCAGCTCACCACTTATAAGCCTGAACACTGAAGCTTTCTTT CASSPLISLNTEAFF
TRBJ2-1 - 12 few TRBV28 TGTGCCAGCAACCTAAGGGGCGATGAGCAGTTCTTC CASNLRGDEQFF
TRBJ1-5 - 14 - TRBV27 TGTGCCAGCAGTGGACAATCAAGCAATCAGCCCCAGCATTTT CASSGQSSNQPQHF
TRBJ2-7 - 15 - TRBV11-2 TGTGCCAGCAGCTTAGATGTCGTTACGGCCTACGAGCAGTACTTC CASSLDVVTAYEQYF
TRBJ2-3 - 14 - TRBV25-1 TGTGCCAGCAGTGAATGGGGGGAGGCGGCTACGCAGTATTTT CASSEWGEAATQYF
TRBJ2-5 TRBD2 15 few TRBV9 TGTGCCAGCAGCGTGGACGGGGGGGACCAAGAGACCCAGTACTTC CASSVDGGDQETQYF
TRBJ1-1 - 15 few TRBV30 TGTGCCTGGAGTGTACTTGGCAGGGGAAACACTGAAGCTTTCTTT CAWSVLGRGNTEAFF
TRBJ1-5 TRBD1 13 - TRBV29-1 TGCAGCGTTGGACAGGGGTTGGGCCAGCCCCAGCATTTT CSVGQGLGQPQHF
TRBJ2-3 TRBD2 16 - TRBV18 TGTGCCAGCTCACCCGTTCGGACTAGCGGGGACAATACGCAGTATTTT CASSPVRTSGDNTQYF
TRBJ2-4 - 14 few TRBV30 TGTGCCTGGAGTGATACAGGGGGGGGAAACATTCAGTACTTC CAWSDTGGGNIQYF
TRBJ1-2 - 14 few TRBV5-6 TGTGCCAGCAGCGGCGAATGGGGCAACTATGGCTACACCTTC CASSGEWGNYGYTF
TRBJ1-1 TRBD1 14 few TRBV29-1 TGCAGCGTTGGGACAGGGGCCTTGGGCACTGAAGCTTTCTTT CSVGTGALGTEAFF
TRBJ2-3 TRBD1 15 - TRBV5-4 TGTGCCAGCAGCTCACCGGGACAGGGCGCAGATACGCAGTATTTT CASSSPGQGADTQYF